The next 19 T cell receptor beta chains were all read from a single sample in a study of T cells in Graves' hyperthyroidism and ophthalmopathy. It was RNA transcripts that yielded the amplified TCR beta CDR3 regions. The TCR CDR3 was amplified in a first-round RT-PCR using the HTBI primer set. TCRdb re-called the multiplex PCR reads with MiXCR, one entry per CDR3 protein. The table lists 480,000 or so distinct CDR3 sequences, over 35% of them singletons, with about two fifths in the top ten. Sequencing was carried out using peripheral blood or thyroid tissue (not recorded which). The source is an adult woman with Graves' disease, either hyperthyroidism or ophthalmopathy (not recorded which).

V and J are TRBV3-1 and TRBJ2-7; D perhaps matches TRBD2 (6 bases). V shed 4 bases and J shed 0 bases, with 13 bases lying between them. Germline V gives CDR1 LGHDT, CDR2 YNNKEL (reference sequence). The length of the CDR3 is 15 residues. CDR3 sequence (DNA): TGTGCCAGCAGCCCACGGGACTCTAGCTCCTACGAGCAGTACTTC. Residues: CASSPRDSSSYEQYF.

This clonotype was found many times. The CDR3: CSVEGGNQPQHF. CDR3 bases: TGCAGCGTTGAAGGGGGCAATCAGCCCCAGCATTTT. The genes are TRBV29-1 and TRBJ1-5; D ambiguous. Germline lookup yields CDR1 SQVTM and CDR2 ANQGSEA. This CDR3 contains 12 residues. The germline V and J ends were trimmed by 1 base and 2 bases, with 3 bases remaining between them.

This clonotype showed up many times. This chain joins TRBV5-6 and TRBJ1-2; 7 nucleotides match TRBD1. Germline V CDR1 and CDR2: SGHDT, YYEEEE. The CDR3 runs to 16 residues. Germline trimming cut 1 base from V and 5 bases from J; bases unmatched to any gene: 11. CDR3 nucleotides: TGTGCCAGCAGCTTGATAGGAGCGGACAGGACGTATGGCTACACCTTC. It yields the protein CASSLIGADRTYGYTF.

This clonotype has more than one count but fewer than ten. V gene TRBV20-1 combines with J gene TRBJ2-6; D is undetermined. Germline V gives CDR1 DFQATT, CDR2 SNEGSKA (reference sequence). The CDR3 extends over 14 amino acids. With 0 bases removed from V and 0 bases from J, the gap between germline ends came to 3 bases. This CDR3 reads CSARDNSGANVLTF. The CDR3 nucleotides read TGCAGTGCTAGAGATAACTCTGGGGCCAACGTCCTGACTTTC.

This clonotype has only a few counts. V usage is TRBV29-1 and J usage is TRBJ1-1, with D unclear. Germline V gives CDR1 SQVTM, CDR2 ANQGSEA. This CDR3 has 11 amino acids. V shed 5 bases and J shed 1 base, with 5 bases lying between them. CDR3 sequence (DNA): TGCAGCGTTAAGAAGAACACTGAAGCTTTCTTT. This translates into CSVKKNTEAFF.

This clonotype was observed at least ten times. The chain employs TRBV24-1 and TRBJ2-5, with a tentative D call TRBD2 (6 bases). The CDR3 contains 15 residues. CDR1 is KGHDR and CDR2 is SFDVKD in the germline V gene. Trimming cost V 6 bases and J 4 bases, with 17 bases left between them. The CDR3 sequence is CATSTLRTTGETQYF. The CDR3 nucleotides are TGTGCCACCAGTACCCTCCGGACTACGGGAGAGACCCAGTACTTC.

The chain combines TRBV9 with TRBJ2-6, with no clear D. This CDR3 is built from 15 residues. The germline V gene has CDR1 SGDLS and CDR2 YYNGEE. Trimming shortened V by 4 bases and J by 1 base, and 9 bases separated the two germline ends. The CDR3 sequence: CASSPLLSGANVLTF. CDR3 nucleotides: TGTGCCAGCAGCCCCCTCCTATCTGGGGCCAACGTCCTGACTTTC. Variable domain in full (rest from reference TRBV9 and TRBJ2-6): DSGVTQTPKHLITATGQRVTLRCSPRSGDLSVYWYQQSLDQGLQFLIQYYNGEERAKGNILERFSAQQFPDLHSELNLSSLELGDSALYFCASSPLLSGANVLTFGAGSRLTVL.

CDR3 nucleotides: TGTGCCAGCAGCCAGACAGGGAAGCCGAGCTATGGCTACACCTTC. Protein sequence: CASSQTGKPSYGYTF. This sequence joins TRBV3-1 and TRBJ1-2, with 7 bases identical to TRBD1. The CDR3 contains 15 residues. Trimming removed 3 bases from V and 4 bases from J; junction bases left unmatched: 8. Germline V gene data show CDR1 as LGHDT and CDR2 as YNNKEL (reference sequence).

V gene TRBV7-8 combines with J gene TRBJ1-2; D gene ambiguous. Deletions cut 5 bases from V and 6 bases from J, with 19 bases between. This CDR3 has 15 residues. Germline V gene sequence: CDR1 SGHVS, CDR2 FQNEAQ. The CDR3 spells CASSTLITARHGYTF. CDR3 coding DNA: TGTGCCAGCAGCACCCTCATAACTGCGAGGCATGGCTACACCTTC.

This clonotype has a handful of counts. The J gene is TRBJ1-5, the V gene TRBV2, with D possibly being TRBD1 (5 bases). V lost 3 bases and J lost 11, with 11 bases in between. Germline V gene data show CDR1 as SNHLY and CDR2 as FYNNEI. The CDR3 runs to 12 residues. The CDR3 DNA reads TGTGCCAGCAGTGACAGGGCTGAGACCCAGCATTTT. This codes for CASSDRAETQHF.

The rearrangement links TRBV11-2 to TRBJ1-5; TRBD1 is a possible D gene (5 bases). This CDR3 comprises 14 residues. V lost 1 base and J 7 bases, leaving 11 bases between the germline ends. In germline, CDR1 is SGHAT, CDR2 FQNNGV. This chain's CDR3 is CASSLGRDGQPQHF. In DNA, the CDR3 is TGTGCCAGCAGCTTAGGCAGGGACGGACAGCCCCAGCATTTT.

The CDR3 reads CASSEGGQIQPQHF. The CDR3 nucleotides are TGTGCCAGCAGTGAAGGTGGGCAGATCCAGCCCCAGCATTTT. The V call is TRBV2, the J call TRBJ1-5; D ambiguous. Trimming cost V 1 base and J 7 bases, with 11 bases left between them. The CDR3 is 14 residues long. Per germline, CDR1 SNHLY and CDR2 FYNNEI.

The chain recombines TRBV15 with TRBJ1-5; D remains unclear. Germline V gives CDR1 LNHNV, CDR2 YYDKDF (reference sequence). The CDR3 spans 14 residues. Trimming shortened V by 0 bases and J by 5 bases, and 8 bases separated the two germline ends. Here the CDR3 DNA reads TGTGCCACCAGCAGAGAGAGTGATTATCAGCCCCAGCATTTT. As protein: CATSRESDYQPQHF.

Comments on this clonotype: At one end, the junction sequence differs from germline, possibly due to a read error. The V call is TRBV10-1, the J call TRBJ1-1; D not resolved. CDR3 size: 13 residues. The germline CDR1 and CDR2 sequences are WNHNN and SYGVQD (reference sequence). This CDR3 is CASSSSPNTEAFF. The CDR3 DNA is TGTGCCAGCAGTTCGAGCCCGAACACTGAAGCTTTCTTT.

This clonotype was seen repeatedly, ten times or more. In DNA, the CDR3 is TGTGCCAGCAGCACAAGCTCGGGACAGGGAATCTCTGGGGCCAACGTCCTGACTTTC. It encodes CASSTSSGQGISGANVLTF. The chain couples TRBV7-2 to TRBJ2-6; TRBD1 matches 9 bases. The CDR3 consists of 19 residues. The ends lost 5 bases at V and 0 bases at J; junction bases unmatched: 11. The germline V gene encodes CDR1 SGHTA and CDR2 FQGNSA.

The chain is built from TRBV7-8 and TRBJ2-5; no firm D call. Trimming left V 5 bases short and J 5 bases short, with 12 bases between. In germline, CDR1 is SGHVS, CDR2 FQNEAQ. The CDR3 runs 13 residues. This CDR3 reads CASSAYIWETQYF. The CDR3 coding sequence is TGTGCCAGCAGCGCTTACATTTGGGAGACCCAGTACTTC.

This clonotype was seen more than once but under ten times. This chain connects TRBV6-5 to TRBJ1-6; no clear D. The CDR3 is 15 amino acids. From germline, CDR1 is MNHEY and CDR2 SVGAGI. V lost 0 bases to trimming and J lost 9 bases, with 12 bases between them. The CDR3 reads CASSYSRFEASPLHF. In nucleotides, the CDR3 is TGTGCCAGCAGTTACTCTCGTTTCGAGGCTTCACCCCTCCACTTT.

The chain uses TRBV4-1 and TRBJ2-7; D is uncertain. This CDR3 region has 14 residues. From germline, CDR1 is MGHRA and CDR2 YSYEKL. V lost 3 bases to trimming and J lost 3 bases, with 12 bases between them. The CDR3 sequence: CASSHLAESYEQYF. CDR3 coding DNA: TGCGCCAGCAGCCATCTCGCGGAGAGCTACGAGCAGTACTTC.

This clonotype has at least ten counts. The rearrangement joins TRBV12-3 or TRBV12-4 to TRBJ1-1; D remains unclear. Trimming shortened V by 4 bases and J by 3 bases, and 9 bases separated the two germline ends. The CDR3 length is 13 residues. DNA of the CDR3: TGTGCCAGCAGTTCGCAGGTGCACACTGAAGCTTTCTTT. Residues: CASSSQVHTEAFF.